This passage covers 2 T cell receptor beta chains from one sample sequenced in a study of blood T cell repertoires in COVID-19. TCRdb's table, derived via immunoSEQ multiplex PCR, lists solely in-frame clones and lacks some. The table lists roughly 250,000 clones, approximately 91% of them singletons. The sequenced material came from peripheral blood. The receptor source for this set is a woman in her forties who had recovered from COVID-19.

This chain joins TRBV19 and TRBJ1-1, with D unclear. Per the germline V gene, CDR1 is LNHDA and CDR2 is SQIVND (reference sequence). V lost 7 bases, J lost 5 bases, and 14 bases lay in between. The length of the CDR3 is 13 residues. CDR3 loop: CASTLSARTEAFF. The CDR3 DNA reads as TGTGCCAGTACCTTATCAGCGAGGACTGAAGCTTTCTTT.

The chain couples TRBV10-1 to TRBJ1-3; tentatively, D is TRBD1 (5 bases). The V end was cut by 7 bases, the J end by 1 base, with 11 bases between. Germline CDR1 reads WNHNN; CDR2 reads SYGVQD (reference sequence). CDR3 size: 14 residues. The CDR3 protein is CASTGAGSGNTIYF. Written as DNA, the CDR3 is TGCGCCAGCACAGGTGCAGGGTCTGGAAACACCATATATTTT.